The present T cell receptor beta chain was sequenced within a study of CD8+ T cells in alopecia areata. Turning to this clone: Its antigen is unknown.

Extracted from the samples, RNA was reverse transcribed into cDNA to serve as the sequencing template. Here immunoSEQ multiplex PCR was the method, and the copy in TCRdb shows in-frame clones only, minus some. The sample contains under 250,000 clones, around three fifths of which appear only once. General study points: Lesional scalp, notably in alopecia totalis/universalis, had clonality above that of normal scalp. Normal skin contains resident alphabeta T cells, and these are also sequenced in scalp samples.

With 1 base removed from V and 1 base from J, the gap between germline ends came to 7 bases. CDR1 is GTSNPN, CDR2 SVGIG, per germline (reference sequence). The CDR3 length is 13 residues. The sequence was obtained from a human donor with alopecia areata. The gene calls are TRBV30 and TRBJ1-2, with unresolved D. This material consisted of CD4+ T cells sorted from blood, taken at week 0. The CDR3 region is CAWSAHRNYGYTF. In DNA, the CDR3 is TGTGCCTGGAGTGCGCACCGTAACTATGGCTACACCTTC.